This T cell receptor beta chain was recorded in a study of control samples from healthy donors and cancer patients. Only in-frame clones appear in the TCRdb table, and some are missing; sequencing was by immunoSEQ multiplex PCR. The sample contains about 86,000 clones, about 92% of which appear only once. This CDR3 region has 17 residues. Germline V gene data show CDR1 as SGDLS and CDR2 as YYNGEE. The V and J ends lost 0 bases and 2 bases, in that order; junction bases with no gene match: 4. This chain joins TRBV9 and TRBJ2-1; 11 bases are shared with TRBD2. The material sequenced was blood. The TCR originated in a woman aged 25-40 years in good health. The CDR3 is CASSVGTSGRPYNEQFF. As DNA, the CDR3 is TGTGCCAGCAGCGTAGGTACTAGCGGGAGACCCTACAATGAGCAGTTCTTC.